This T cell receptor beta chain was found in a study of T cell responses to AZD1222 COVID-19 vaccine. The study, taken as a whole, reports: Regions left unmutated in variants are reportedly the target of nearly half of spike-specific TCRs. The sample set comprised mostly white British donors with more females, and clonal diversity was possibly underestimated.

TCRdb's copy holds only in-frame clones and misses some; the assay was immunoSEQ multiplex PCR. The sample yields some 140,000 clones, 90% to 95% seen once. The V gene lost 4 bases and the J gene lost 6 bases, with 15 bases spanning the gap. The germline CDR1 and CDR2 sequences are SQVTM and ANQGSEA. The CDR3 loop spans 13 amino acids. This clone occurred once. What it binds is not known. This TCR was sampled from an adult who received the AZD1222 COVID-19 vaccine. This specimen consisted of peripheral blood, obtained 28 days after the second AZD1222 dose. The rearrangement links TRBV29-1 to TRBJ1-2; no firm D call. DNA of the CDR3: TGCAGCGTTGGCTCCGGCTACTGGGATGGCTACACCTTC. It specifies CSVGSGYWDGYTF.